Listed below are T cell receptor beta chains from one sample, sequenced in a study of blood T cell repertoires in COVID-19. Produced via immunoSEQ multiplex PCR; TCRdb's table is partial and in-frame only. The data show approximately 330,000 clones, with roughly 90% seen just once and 4% held by the top ten. What was sequenced was peripheral blood. These receptors all stem from a woman in her forties or fifties with active or convalescent COVID-19. Each CDR3 is given with its conserved first and last residue. A D gene is named only where the DNA matches it firmly. The size field is filled for only some rows; it gives once, few, many or a size class.

.,.,TRBV13,TRBJ1-1,CASSLGRGKNTEAFF,TGTGCCAGCAGCTTAGGTCGGGGGAAGAACACTGAAGCTTTCTTT
TRBD1,.,TRBV28,TRBJ1-4,CASSLQRTGNEKLFF,TGTGCCAGCAGTCTCCAACGGACAGGGAATGAAAAACTGTTTTTT
.,.,TRBV7-7,TRBJ2-3,CASSLGDSYTDTQYF,TGTGCTAGCAGCTTAGGTGACAGTTACACAGATACGCAGTATTTT
TRBD2,.,TRBV30,TRBJ2-2,CAWSVRGTSGTGELFF,TGTGCCTGGAGTGTACGAGGCACTAGCGGCACCGGGGAGCTGTTTTTT
.,.,TRBV20-1,TRBJ1-2,CSASRQPGDGYTF,TGCAGTGCTAGTCGTCAGCCAGGCGATGGCTACACCTTC
TRBD1,.,TRBV25-1,TRBJ1-2,CASSGQGNYGYTF,TGTGCCAGCAGTGGACAGGGAAACTATGGCTACACCTTC
TRBD2,.,TRBV7-6,TRBJ2-5,CASSLGWTSGGAGQETQYF,TGTGCCAGCAGCTTAGGTTGGACTAGCGGGGGGGCAGGGCAAGAGACCCAGTACTTC
.,.,TRBV28,TRBJ2-7,CASSLPRGNRNEQYF,TGTGCCAGCAGCCTCCCACGGGGAAATCGGAACGAGCAGTACTTC
.,.,TRBV19,TRBJ2-7,CASSIEPLIGEQYF,TGTGCCAGTAGTATAGAGCCTCTGATCGGCGAGCAGTACTTC
TRBD1,.,TRBV4-1,TRBJ1-4,CASSQEGQGYEKLFF,TGCGCCAGCAGCCAAGAGGGACAGGGATATGAAAAACTGTTTTTT
TRBD1,.,TRBV3-1/TRBV3-2,TRBJ1-4,CASSQGQGNEKLFF,TGTGCCAGCAGCCAAGGACAGGGGAATGAAAAACTGTTTTTT
.,.,TRBV4-1,TRBJ1-3,CASSQESRLAGNTIYF,TGCGCCAGCAGCCAAGAATCGCGGTTGGCTGGAAACACCATATATTTT
TRBD2,.,TRBV28,TRBJ2-5,CASSLGGLAGEETQYF,TGTGCCAGCAGTTTAGGGGGACTAGCGGGAGAAGAGACCCAGTACTTC
TRBD1,.,TRBV18,TRBJ2-2,CASSKPGQTSTGELFF,TGTGCCAGCTCAAAACCGGGACAGACTTCCACCGGGGAGCTGTTTTTT
.,once,TRBV12-5,TRBJ2-7,CASGFGGPTISYEQYF,TGTGCTAGTGGTTTTGGCGGCCCAACGATCTCCTACGAGCAGTACTTC
TRBD1,.,TRBV19,TRBJ1-6,CASSVGTDNSPLHF,TGTGCCAGTAGTGTGGGGACAGATAATTCACCCCTCCACTTT
.,.,TRBV6-6,TRBJ1-2,CASSPGGAAGYTF,TGTGCCAGCAGCCCAGGAGGGGCGGCTGGCTACACCTTC
.,.,TRBV2,TRBJ1-2,CASSEAREGQGYTF,TGTGCCAGCAGTGAAGCGCGGGAGGGGCAGGGCTACACCTTC
.,.,TRBV15,TRBJ1-5,CATSREGQPSNQPQHF,TGTGCCACCAGCAGAGAGGGACAACCAAGCAATCAGCCCCAGCATTTT
.,.,TRBV7-2,TRBJ1-1,CASSIHRNTEAFF,TGTGCCAGCAGCATTCACAGGAACACTGAAGCTTTCTTT
TRBD2,.,TRBV2,TRBJ2-5,CASSSTPLATETQYF,TGTGCCAGCAGTTCAACCCCACTAGCGACAGAGACCCAGTACTTC
.,.,TRBV4-3,TRBJ1-2,CASSPTSTVLIYGYTF,TGCGCCAGCAGCCCAACCTCGACAGTTCTTATCTATGGCTACACCTTC
TRBD1,.,TRBV7-9,TRBJ2-7,CASSSPGDRGYEQYF,TGTGCCAGCAGCTCTCCAGGGGACAGGGGCTACGAGCAGTACTTC
.,once,TRBV14,TRBJ1-1,CASSQHRDTEAFF,TGTGCCAGCAGCCAACACAGGGACACTGAAGCTTTCTTT
.,once,TRBV6-5,TRBJ2-7,CASSPRDNTYEQYF,TGTGCCAGCAGCCCCCGGGACAACACCTACGAGCAGTACTTC
.,.,TRBV6-1,TRBJ1-1,CASTTSGGVVTEAFF,TGTGCCAGCACCACCTCGGGGGGAGTGGTCACTGAAGCTTTCTTT
.,.,TRBV2,TRBJ1-5,CASSSLGATDQPQHF,TGTGCCAGCAGCTCTCTAGGAGCCACTGATCAGCCCCAGCATTTT
.,.,TRBV29-1,TRBJ2-1,CSVEASRFYNEQFF,TGCAGCGTTGAAGCTAGTAGGTTCTACAATGAGCAGTTCTTC
.,.,TRBV19,TRBJ1-2,CASSTNGQGTYGYTF,TGTGCCAGTAGTACAAACGGCCAGGGGACCTATGGCTACACCTTC
TRBD1,.,TRBV6-6,TRBJ1-2,CASSYVGTGLSYGYTF,TGTGCCAGCAGTTACGTAGGGACAGGGCTGTCCTATGGCTACACCTTC
.,.,TRBV7-2,TRBJ1-3,CASSLDSLLGNTIYF,TGTGCCAGCAGCTTGGACAGCTTACTTGGAAACACCATATATTTT
.,.,TRBV29-1,TRBJ1-1,CSVPGATEAFF,TGCAGCGTGCCAGGGGCCACTGAAGCTTTCTTT
.,.,TRBV3-1/TRBV3-2,TRBJ1-2,CASSLQSTDYGYTF,TGTGCCAGCAGCCTCCAATCGACAGATTATGGCTACACCTTC